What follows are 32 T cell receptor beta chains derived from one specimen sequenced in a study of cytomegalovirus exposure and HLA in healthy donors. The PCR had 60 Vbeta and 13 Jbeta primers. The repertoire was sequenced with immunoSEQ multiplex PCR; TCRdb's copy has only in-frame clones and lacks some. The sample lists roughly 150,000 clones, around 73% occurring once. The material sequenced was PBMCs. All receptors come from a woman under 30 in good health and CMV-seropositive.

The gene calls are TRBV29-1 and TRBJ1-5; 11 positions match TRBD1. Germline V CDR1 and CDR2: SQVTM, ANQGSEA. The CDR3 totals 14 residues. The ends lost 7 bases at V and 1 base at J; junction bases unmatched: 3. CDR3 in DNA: TGCAGCGCTGGGACAGGGGGAAGCAATCAGCCCCAGCATTTT. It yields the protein CSAGTGGSNQPQHF.

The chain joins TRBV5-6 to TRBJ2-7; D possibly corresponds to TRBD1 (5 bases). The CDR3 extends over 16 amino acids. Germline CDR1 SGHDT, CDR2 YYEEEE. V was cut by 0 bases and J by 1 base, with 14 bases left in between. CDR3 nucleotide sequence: TGTGCCAGCAGCTTGGTTGGACACTCAGGGTCCTACGAGCAGTACTTC. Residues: CASSLVGHSGSYEQYF.

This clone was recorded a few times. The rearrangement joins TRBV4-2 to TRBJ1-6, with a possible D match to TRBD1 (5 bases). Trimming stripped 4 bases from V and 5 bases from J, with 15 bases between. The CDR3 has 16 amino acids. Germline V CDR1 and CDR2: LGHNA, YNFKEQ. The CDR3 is CASSPHGGENNSPLHF. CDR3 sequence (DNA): TGTGCCAGCAGCCCCCACGGGGGGGAAAATAATTCACCCCTCCACTTT.

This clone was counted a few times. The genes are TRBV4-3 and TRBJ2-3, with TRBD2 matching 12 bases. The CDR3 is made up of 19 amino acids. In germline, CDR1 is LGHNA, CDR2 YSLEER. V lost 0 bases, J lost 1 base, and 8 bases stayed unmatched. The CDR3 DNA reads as TGCGCCAGCAGCCAAGATACCGGGGCTAGCGGGGGGGGCACAGATACGCAGTATTTT. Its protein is CASSQDTGASGGGTDTQYF.

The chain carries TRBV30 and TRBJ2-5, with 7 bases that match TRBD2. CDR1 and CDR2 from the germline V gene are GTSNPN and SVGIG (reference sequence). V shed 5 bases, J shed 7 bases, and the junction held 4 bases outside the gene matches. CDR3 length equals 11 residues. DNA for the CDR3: TGTGCCTGGTGGGGGGGGACGACCCAGTACTTC. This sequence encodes CAWWGGTTQYF.

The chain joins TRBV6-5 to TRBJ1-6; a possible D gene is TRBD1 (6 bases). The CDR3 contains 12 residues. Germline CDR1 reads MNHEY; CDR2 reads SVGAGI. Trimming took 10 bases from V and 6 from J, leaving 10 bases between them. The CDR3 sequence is CATGVRNSPLHF. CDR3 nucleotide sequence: TGTGCCACAGGGGTTCGTAATTCACCCCTCCACTTT.

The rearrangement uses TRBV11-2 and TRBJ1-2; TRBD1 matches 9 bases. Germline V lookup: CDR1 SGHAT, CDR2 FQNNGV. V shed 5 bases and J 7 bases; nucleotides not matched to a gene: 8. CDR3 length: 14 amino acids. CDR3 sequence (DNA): TGTGCCAGCAGCCCCATACAGGGGGCTGGTGGCTACACCTTC. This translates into CASSPIQGAGGYTF.

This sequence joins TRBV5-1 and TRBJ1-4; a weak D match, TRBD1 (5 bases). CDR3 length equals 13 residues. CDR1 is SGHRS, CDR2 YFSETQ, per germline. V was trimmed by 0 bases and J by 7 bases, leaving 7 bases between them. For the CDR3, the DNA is TGCGCCAGCAGCTTGGGACAGAGTGAAAAACTGTTTTTT. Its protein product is CASSLGQSEKLFF.

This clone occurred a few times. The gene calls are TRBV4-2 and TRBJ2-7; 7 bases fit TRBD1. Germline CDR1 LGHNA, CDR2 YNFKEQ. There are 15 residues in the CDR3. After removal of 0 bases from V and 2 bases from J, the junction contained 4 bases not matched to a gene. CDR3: CASSQELGQTYEQYF. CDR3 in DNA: TGTGCCAGCAGCCAAGAATTGGGACAGACCTACGAGCAGTACTTC.

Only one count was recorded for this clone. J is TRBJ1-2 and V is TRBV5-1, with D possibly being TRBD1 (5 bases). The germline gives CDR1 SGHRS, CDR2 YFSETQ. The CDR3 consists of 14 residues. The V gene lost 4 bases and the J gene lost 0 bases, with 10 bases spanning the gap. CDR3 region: CASSVDSANYGYTF. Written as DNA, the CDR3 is TGCGCCAGCAGCGTAGACAGTGCTAACTATGGCTACACCTTC.

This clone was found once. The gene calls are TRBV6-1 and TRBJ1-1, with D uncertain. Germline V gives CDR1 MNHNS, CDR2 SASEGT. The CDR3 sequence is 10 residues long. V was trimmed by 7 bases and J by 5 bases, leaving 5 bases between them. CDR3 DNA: TGTGCCAGCACGGGGACTGAAGCTTTCTTT. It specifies CASTGTEAFF.

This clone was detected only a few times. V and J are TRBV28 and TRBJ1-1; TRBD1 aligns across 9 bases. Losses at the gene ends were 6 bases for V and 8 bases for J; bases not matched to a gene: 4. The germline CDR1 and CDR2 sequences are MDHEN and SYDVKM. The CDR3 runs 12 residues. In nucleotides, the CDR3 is TGTGCCAGCAGCGCACAGGGGGCGGAAGCTTTCTTT. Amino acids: CASSAQGAEAFF. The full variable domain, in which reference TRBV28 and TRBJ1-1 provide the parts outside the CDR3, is DVKVTQSSRYLVKRTGEKVFLECVQDMDHENMFWYRQDPGLGLRLIYFSYDVKMKEKGDIPEGYSVSREKKERFSLILESASTNQTSMYLCASSAQGAEAFFGQGTRLTVV.

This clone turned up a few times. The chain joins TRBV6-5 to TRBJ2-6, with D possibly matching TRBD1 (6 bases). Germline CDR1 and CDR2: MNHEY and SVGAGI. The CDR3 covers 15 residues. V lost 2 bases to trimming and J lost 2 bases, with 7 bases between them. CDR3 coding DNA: TGTGCCAGCAGTTACAGGGGGACTGGGGCCAACGTCCTGACTTTC. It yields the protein CASSYRGTGANVLTF.

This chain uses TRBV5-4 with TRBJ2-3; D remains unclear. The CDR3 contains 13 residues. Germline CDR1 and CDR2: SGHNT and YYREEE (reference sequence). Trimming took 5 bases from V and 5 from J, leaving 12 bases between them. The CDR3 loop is CASSHPTGDTQYF. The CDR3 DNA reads TGTGCCAGCAGTCACCCAACGGGAGATACGCAGTATTTT.

The CDR3 reads CASSLDMANYGYTF. DNA for the CDR3: TGTGCCAGCAGCTTGGACATGGCTAACTATGGCTACACCTTC. The gene calls are TRBV5-4 and TRBJ1-2; D unresolved. Germline V gene data show CDR1 as SGHNT and CDR2 as YYREEE (reference sequence). This CDR3 has 14 residues. V was shortened by 0 bases and J by 0 bases, with 6 bases between the two germline ends.

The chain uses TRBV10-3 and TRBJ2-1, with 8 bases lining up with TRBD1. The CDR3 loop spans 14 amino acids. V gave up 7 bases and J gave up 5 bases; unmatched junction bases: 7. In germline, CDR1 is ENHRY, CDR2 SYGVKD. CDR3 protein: CAIMDRDVHNEQFF. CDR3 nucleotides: TGTGCCATCATGGACAGGGATGTCCACAATGAGCAGTTCTTC.

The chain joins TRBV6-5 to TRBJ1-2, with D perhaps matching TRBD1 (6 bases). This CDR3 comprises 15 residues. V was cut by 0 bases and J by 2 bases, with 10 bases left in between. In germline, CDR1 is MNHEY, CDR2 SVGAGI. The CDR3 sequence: CASSYSGGANYGYTF. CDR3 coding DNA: TGTGCCAGCAGTTACTCTGGGGGGGCGAACTATGGCTACACCTTC.

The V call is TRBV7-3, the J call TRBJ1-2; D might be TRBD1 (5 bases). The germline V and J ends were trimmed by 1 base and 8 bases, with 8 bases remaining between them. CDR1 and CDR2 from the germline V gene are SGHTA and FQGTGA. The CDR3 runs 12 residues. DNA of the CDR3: TGTGCCAGCAGCTTAAGTGGGGGGGGCTACACCTTC. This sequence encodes CASSLSGGGYTF.

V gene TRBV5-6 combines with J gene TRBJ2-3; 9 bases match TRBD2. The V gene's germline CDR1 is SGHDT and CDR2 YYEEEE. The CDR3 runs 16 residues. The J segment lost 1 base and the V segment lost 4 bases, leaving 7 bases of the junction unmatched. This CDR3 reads CASSEERLAGTDTQYF. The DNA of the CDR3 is TGTGCCAGCAGCGAGGAGAGACTAGCGGGCACAGATACGCAGTATTTT. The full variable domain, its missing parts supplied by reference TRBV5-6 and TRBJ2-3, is DAGVTQSPTHLIKTRGQQVTLRCSPKSGHDTVSWYQQALGQGPQFIFQYYEEEERQRGNFPDRFSGHQFPNYSSELNVNALLLGDSALYLCASSEERLAGTDTQYFGPGTRLTVL.

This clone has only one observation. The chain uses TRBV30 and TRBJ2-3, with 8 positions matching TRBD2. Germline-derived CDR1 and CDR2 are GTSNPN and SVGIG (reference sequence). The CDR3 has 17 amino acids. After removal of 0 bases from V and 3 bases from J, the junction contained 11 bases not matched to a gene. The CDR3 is CAWSVFAAGGATDTQYF. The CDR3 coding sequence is TGTGCCTGGAGTGTATTCGCCGCCGGGGGGGCTACAGATACGCAGTATTTT. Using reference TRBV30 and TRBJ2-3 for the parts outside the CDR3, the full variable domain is SQTIHQWPATLVQPVGSPLSLECTVEGTSNPNLYWYRQAAGRGLQLLFYSVGIGQISSEVPQNLSASRPQDRQFILSSKKLLLSDSGFYLCAWSVFAAGGATDTQYFGPGTRLTVL.

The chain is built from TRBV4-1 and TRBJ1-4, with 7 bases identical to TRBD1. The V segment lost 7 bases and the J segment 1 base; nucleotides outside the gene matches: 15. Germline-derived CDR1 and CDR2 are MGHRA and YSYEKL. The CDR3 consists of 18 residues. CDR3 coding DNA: TGCGCCAGCAATCGATTCCCGGGCGGGGACAGAACTAATGAAAAACTGTTTTTT. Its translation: CASNRFPGGDRTNEKLFF.

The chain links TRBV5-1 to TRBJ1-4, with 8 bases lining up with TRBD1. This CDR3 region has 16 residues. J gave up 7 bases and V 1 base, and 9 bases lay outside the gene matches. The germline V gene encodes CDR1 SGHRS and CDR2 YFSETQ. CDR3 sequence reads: CASSLMGQVQSEKLFF. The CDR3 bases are TGCGCCAGCAGCTTGATGGGACAGGTCCAGAGTGAAAAACTGTTTTTT.

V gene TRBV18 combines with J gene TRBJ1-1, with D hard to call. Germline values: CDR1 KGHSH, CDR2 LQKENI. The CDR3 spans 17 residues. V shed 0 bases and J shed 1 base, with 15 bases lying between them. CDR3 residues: CASSPPFGSRGNTEAFF. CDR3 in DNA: TGTGCCAGCTCACCACCGTTTGGTTCCCGGGGGAACACTGAAGCTTTCTTT.

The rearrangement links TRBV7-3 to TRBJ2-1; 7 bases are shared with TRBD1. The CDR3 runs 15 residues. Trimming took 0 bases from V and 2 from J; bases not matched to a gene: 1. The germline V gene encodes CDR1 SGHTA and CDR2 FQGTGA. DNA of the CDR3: TGTGCCAGCAGCTTAACGAGGGGGCCCTACAATGAGCAGTTCTTC. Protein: CASSLTRGPYNEQFF.

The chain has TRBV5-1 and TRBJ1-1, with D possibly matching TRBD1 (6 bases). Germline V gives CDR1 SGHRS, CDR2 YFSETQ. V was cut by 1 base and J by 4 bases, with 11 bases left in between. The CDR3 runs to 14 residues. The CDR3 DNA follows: TGCGCCAGCAGCTTGTCAGGGGAAGGCACTGAAGCTTTCTTT. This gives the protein CASSLSGEGTEAFF.

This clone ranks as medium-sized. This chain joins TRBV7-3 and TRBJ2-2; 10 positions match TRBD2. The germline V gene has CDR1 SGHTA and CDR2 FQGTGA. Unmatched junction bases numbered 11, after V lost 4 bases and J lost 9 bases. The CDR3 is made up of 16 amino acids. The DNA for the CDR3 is TGTGCCAGCAGCTCCTCCCCGAGCGGGGGGGCCCGGGAGCTGTTTTTT. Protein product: CASSSSPSGGARELFF.

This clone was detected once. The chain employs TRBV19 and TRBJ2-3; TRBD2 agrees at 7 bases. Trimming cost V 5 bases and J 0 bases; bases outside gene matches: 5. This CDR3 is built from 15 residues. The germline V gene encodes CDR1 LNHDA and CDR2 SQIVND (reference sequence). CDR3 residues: CASSFGRGSTDTQYF. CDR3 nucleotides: TGTGCCAGTAGTTTTGGGCGGGGGAGCACAGATACGCAGTATTTT. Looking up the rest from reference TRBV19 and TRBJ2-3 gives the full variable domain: DGGITQSPKYLFRKEGQNVTLSCEQNLNHDAMYWYRQDPGQGLRLIYYSQIVNDFQKGDIAEGYSVSREKKESFPLTVTSAQKNPTAFYLCASSFGRGSTDTQYFGPGTRLTVL.

CDR3 sequence reads: CASSANRMGLRGNQPQHF. CDR3 bases: TGTGCCAGCTCCGCCAACCGGATGGGACTTAGGGGCAATCAGCCCCAGCATTTT. The J gene is TRBJ1-5, the V gene TRBV18; D is possibly TRBD1 (5 bases). V was shortened by 6 bases and J by 2 bases, with 23 bases between the two germline ends. The CDR3 contains 18 residues. In germline, CDR1 is KGHSH, CDR2 LQKENI. Based on the CDR3 plus reference TRBV18 and TRBJ1-5, the full variable domain is NAGVMQNPRHLVRRRGQEARLRCSPMKGHSHVYWYRQLPEEGLKFMVYLQKENIIDESGMPKERFSAEFPKEGPSILRIQQVVRGDSAAYFCASSANRMGLRGNQPQHFGDGTRLSIL.

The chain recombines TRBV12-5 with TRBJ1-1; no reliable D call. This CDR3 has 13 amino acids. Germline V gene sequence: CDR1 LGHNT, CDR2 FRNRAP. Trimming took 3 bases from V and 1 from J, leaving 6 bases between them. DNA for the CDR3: TGTGCTAGTGGTTTCCATCAGAACACTGAAGCTTTCTTT. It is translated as CASGFHQNTEAFF.

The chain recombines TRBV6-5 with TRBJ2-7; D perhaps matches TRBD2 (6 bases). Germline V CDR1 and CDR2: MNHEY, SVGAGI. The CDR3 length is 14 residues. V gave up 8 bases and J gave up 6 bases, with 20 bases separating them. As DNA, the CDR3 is TGTGCCAGCGCGGAGGAAGGGGACTCCCGCGAGCAGTACTTC. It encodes CASAEEGDSREQYF.

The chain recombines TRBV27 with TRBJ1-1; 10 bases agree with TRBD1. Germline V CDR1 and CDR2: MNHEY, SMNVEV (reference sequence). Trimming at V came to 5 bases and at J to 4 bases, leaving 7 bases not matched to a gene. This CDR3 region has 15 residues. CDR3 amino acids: CASSPGQGRVTEAFF. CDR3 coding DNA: TGTGCCAGCAGTCCGGGACAGGGGCGGGTCACTGAAGCTTTCTTT.

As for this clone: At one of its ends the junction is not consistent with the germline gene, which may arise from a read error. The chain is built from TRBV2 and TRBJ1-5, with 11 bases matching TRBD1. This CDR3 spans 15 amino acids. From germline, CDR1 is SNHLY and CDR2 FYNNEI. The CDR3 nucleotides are TGTGCCAGCAGCCCAGGACAGGGGGCGAATCAGTCCCAGCATTTT. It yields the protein CASSPGQGANQSQHF.